A selection of T cell receptor beta chains follows, all from one sample in a study of blood T cell repertoires in COVID-19. Method: immunoSEQ multiplex PCR; TCRdb's copy keeps in-frame clones and lacks some. The data show over 200,000 clones, almost 85% seen once. Sequencing was performed on peripheral blood. These receptors all stem from a woman in her thirties or forties with acute or convalescent COVID-19. CDR3s include the opening cysteine and the closing phenylalanine or tryptophan. D genes are given only for firm matches. Rows may omit the clone size; those that give it use once, few, many or a size class.

>-|TRBJ2-5|-|TRBV14
TGTGCCAGCAGCCAAGAATTGGCGGGCGGTCCAGAGACCCAGTACTTC
CASSQELAGGPETQYF
>-|TRBJ1-1|TRBD1|TRBV2
TGTGCCAGCATCATGACAGGGGGGGCTTTCTTT
CASIMTGGAFF
>-|TRBJ1-1|-|TRBV6-5
TGTGCCAGCAGTTACGGAGGGACCCAGAACACTGAAGCTTTCTTT
CASSYGGTQNTEAFF
>-|TRBJ2-7|-|TRBV2
TGTGCCAGCAGTGAAGGGACTGTTTACGAGCAGTACTTC
CASSEGTVYEQYF
>-|TRBJ2-7|TRBD1|TRBV19
TGTGCCACACGGGACAGGGGGCTCTACGAGCAGTACTTC
CATRDRGLYEQYF
>once|TRBJ1-2|-|TRBV7-9
TGTGCCAGCAGCTCCCTGAGACAGGTTATAGACTATGGCTACACCTTC
CASSSLRQVIDYGYTF
>-|TRBJ2-5|TRBD1|TRBV27
TGTGCCAGCAGTCCATTTATTAGGACAGGGCCGTGGGAGACCCAGTACTTC
CASSPFIRTGPWETQYF
>-|TRBJ2-2|TRBD2|TRBV29-1
TGCAGCGTTTTCGCGGGGGACACCGGGGAGCTGTTTTTT
CSVFAGDTGELFF
>-|TRBJ1-4|TRBD1|TRBV12-3/TRBV12-4
TGTGCCAGCAGTGCCGGACAGGGACTGGGACTGTTTTTT
CASSAGQGLGLFF
>-|TRBJ1-1|-|TRBV25-1
TGTGCCAGCCGTAACAGGGCGGCGGGCACTGAAGCTTTCTTT
CASRNRAAGTEAFF
>-|TRBJ2-7|TRBD1|TRBV6-5
TGTGCCAGCAGCGTGACAGGGGGCGACTACGAGCAGTACTTC
CASSVTGGDYEQYF
>-|TRBJ1-2|-|TRBV7-2
TGTGCCAGCAGCTTGCACCTACAGGGTCGCTCCGATGGCTACACCTTC
CASSLHLQGRSDGYTF
>-|TRBJ2-1|-|TRBV5-1
TGCGCCAGCAGCTTGATAGGGGTGAATGAGCAGTTCTTC
CASSLIGVNEQFF
>-|TRBJ1-4|TRBD1|TRBV18
TGTGCCAGCTCACCTAGGCCGGGACAGGGTGGCGAAAAACTGTTTTTT
CASSPRPGQGGEKLFF
>-|TRBJ2-5|TRBD2|TRBV28
TGTGCCAGTAACGCGGGAGGACGGGTTGAGACCCAGTACTTC
CASNAGGRVETQYF
>-|TRBJ2-2|TRBD2|TRBV19
TGTGCCAGTAGTTACCAGCGGGGGGTGAGGACCGGGGAGCTGTTTTTT
CASSYQRGVRTGELFF
>few|TRBJ2-1|-|TRBV6-4
TGTGCCAGCAGTGACGCGGGGCACAATGAGCAGTTCTTC
CASSDAGHNEQFF
>few|TRBJ1-2|TRBD1|TRBV7-9
TGTGCCAGCTCACAGGGGGCCGGAGGTAGATACTATGGCTACACCTTC
CASSQGAGGRYYGYTF
>-|TRBJ1-1|-|TRBV6-4
TGTGCCAGCTTTGATCGAATTAGGAACACTGAAGCTTTCTTT
CASFDRIRNTEAFF
>-|TRBJ2-3|-|TRBV20-1
TGCAGTGTAGCCGACACAGATACGCAGTATTTT
CSVADTDTQYF
>-|TRBJ2-6|-|TRBV19
TGTGCCGCCCGGGACACCCCCGCTGGGGCCAACGTCCTGACTTTC
CAARDTPAGANVLTF
>-|TRBJ1-6|TRBD1|TRBV27
TGTGCCAGCAGACAGGGGCTTTCACCCCTCCACTTT
CASRQGLSPLHF
>-|TRBJ1-2|-|TRBV21-1
TGTGCCAGCAGCAAAGAGGGGACAGATAACTATGGCTACACCTTC
CASSKEGTDNYGYTF
>-|TRBJ2-7|TRBD1|TRBV5-5
TGTGCCAGCAGCGCAACCGGGACAGGCCTCTACGAGCAGTACTTC
CASSATGTGLYEQYF
>-|TRBJ2-7|TRBD1|TRBV24-1
TGTGCCACCAGTGACCCCGGACAGGGGGCTTACGAGCAGTACTTC
CATSDPGQGAYEQYF
>once|TRBJ1-5|-|TRBV5-8
TGTGCCAGCAGCTTGGGTTGGATCCAGGACAGAGTCGGCCAGCCCCAGCATTTT
CASSLGWIQDRVGQPQHF
>once|TRBJ1-6|-|TRBV12-3/TRBV12-4
TGTGCCAGCAGTCCTAGGACTGCTGCCCCCCTCCACTTT
CASSPRTAAPLHF
>-|TRBJ1-5|TRBD1|TRBV10-2
TGCGCCAGCAGGGACAGGGACAATCAGCCCCAGCATTTT
CASRDRDNQPQHF
>-|TRBJ1-2|-|TRBV11-1
TGTGCCAGCGCGGGGACTACTAACTATGGCTACACCTTC
CASAGTTNYGYTF
>-|TRBJ2-3|-|TRBV9
TGTGCCAGCAGCGTAGGGGTAGGGAGCGGCATCACAGATACGCAGTATTTT
CASSVGVGSGITDTQYF
>-|TRBJ2-1|TRBD2|TRBV24-1
TGTGCCACCAGTGAAGGGCTAGCGGGAAAAGTCTCTAGGGGGAATGAGCAGTTCTTC
CATSEGLAGKVSRGNEQFF
>-|TRBJ1-1|TRBD1|TRBV6-5
TGTGCCAGCAGACGACAGGGGGTGGAGAACACTGAAGCTTTCTTT
CASRRQGVENTEAFF
>-|TRBJ2-7|-|TRBV6-1
TGTGCCAGCAGTGAACTGGGGCCTGCCTACGAGCAGTACTTC
CASSELGPAYEQYF
>-|TRBJ2-7|TRBD1|TRBV5-1
TGCGCCAGCAGGCTTTCCCCTGGGGACAGTCTCTACGAGCAGTACTTC
CASRLSPGDSLYEQYF
>-|TRBJ2-1|TRBD2|TRBV30
TGTGCCTGGAGAAGACTAGCGGGGGGGCCCTCCTACAATGAGCAGTTCTTC
CAWRRLAGGPSYNEQFF
>few|TRBJ1-1|-|TRBV5-4
TGTGCCAGCAGCTTGCGATGGGGAGGGAACACTGAAGCTTTCTTT
CASSLRWGGNTEAFF
>few|TRBJ1-6|-|TRBV5-1
TGCGCCAGCAGCTTTGGAGAGGGTGGTTCACCCCTCCACTTT
CASSFGEGGSPLHF